This TCR beta chain was sequenced during a study of T cell changes during pregnancy in multiple sclerosis. CDR1 is LNHNV, CDR2 YYDKDF, per germline (reference sequence). V was clipped by 8 bases and J by 0 bases, with 5 bases between them. This CDR3 spans 12 amino acids. Profiling relied on immunoSEQ multiplex PCR, and the TCRdb table lists in-frame clones only, not all of them. The sample comprises 84,000 or so clones, 94% of which are singletons, and 2% to 2.5% rests with the top ten. This chain uses TRBV15 with TRBJ2-1; D call uncertain. Sample: peripheral blood, taken in the third trimester of pregnancy. The TCR originated in a female donor with multiple sclerosis, enrolled in a pregnancy study. DNA for the CDR3: TGTGCCACCGCGAGCTCCTACAATGAGCAGTTCTTC. This codes for CATASSYNEQFF. Variable domain in full (rest from reference TRBV15 and TRBJ2-1): DAMVIQNPRYQVTQFGKPVTLSCSQTLNHNVMYWYQQKSSQAPKLLFHYYDKDFNNEADTPDNFQSRRPNTSFCFLDIRSPGLGDTAMYLCATASSYNEQFFGPGTRLTVL.